This T cell receptor (beta chain) emerged from a study of T-cell memory formation after mild COVID-19. General observations from the study: Cross-reactive memory seemingly joined, as some responding clones were found in pre-infection memory.

V shed 0 bases and J shed 7 bases, with 10 bases lying between them. Germline V lookup: CDR1 SGHTA, CDR2 FQGNSA. This CDR3 spans 14 amino acids. In regard to this clonotype: Its antigen is still unknown.

Amplification by 5'RACE using constant-segment primers produced TCR alpha and TCR beta cDNA libraries that carried sample barcodes and UMIs. Via MiXCR, TCRdb re-called the 5' RACE reads, giving one row per CDR3 protein. The table shows about 360,000 distinct CDR3 sequences, with over 10% occurring only once. Sequencing was performed on PBMCs or a T cell subset sorted from them (not recorded which). This chain joins TRBV7-2 and TRBJ1-5, with D possibly TRBD1 on 6 matching bases. The clonotype was recovered from a man aged 18 to 35 who had mild COVID-19 (a few samples of this study predate the infection). Cell type and time point are not known. DNA for the CDR3: TGTGCCAGCAGCTTAGCGACCAGGGGACAGCCCCAGCATTTT. It specifies CASSLATRGQPQHF.